The clone carrying this T cell receptor (beta chain) has a handful of counts. What it binds is unknown. TCRdb used MiXCR to reprocess the 5' RACE reads, holding one entry per CDR3 protein. The sample has approximately 240,000 distinct CDR3 sequences; less than 20% are singletons. Between the trimmed V and J ends, which lost 3 bases and 5 bases, there was a span of 9 bases. The CDR3 has 13 residues. The germline V gene has CDR1 LGHNA and CDR2 YSLEER. The data originate from a study of T-cell memory formation after mild COVID-19. Study context: Largely, TCR clusters stayed within a single donor. Study results and caveats: Clones from the second wave (peaking day 37) had unconfirmed SARS-CoV-2 specificity. Pre-infection memory contained some responding clones, which suggested that cross-reactive memory had joined. CD4/CD8 balance held among clones contracting day 15 to 85, and later expanders leaned CD4+.

The sequencing sample was made of PBMCs or a T cell subset sorted from them (not recorded which). This chain uses TRBV4-3 with TRBJ2-3; no firm D call. The TCR originated in a man younger than 35 who had mild COVID-19 (a few samples of this study predate the infection). Cell type and time point are not known. The CDR3 bases are TGCGCCAGCAGCCAGGGCTATGGAGATACGCAGTATTTT. Its translation: CASSQGYGDTQYF.